Following are 15 T cell receptor beta chains from one sample sequenced in a study of early T cells in non-severe SARS-CoV-2 infection. One entry per CDR3 protein results from TCRdb running MiXCR on the 5' RACE reads. Of tens of thousands of distinct CDR3 sequences in the sample, roughly 10% were seen once. The sample was whole blood, taken at baseline. These receptor sequences come from an adult who was a healthcare worker with PCR-confirmed SARS-CoV-2 infection or an uninfected control (not recorded which).

The sample holds many counts of this clonotype. This chain connects TRBV3-1 to TRBJ1-6, with D maybe TRBD1 (5 bases). Looked up from germline, CDR1 is LGHDT and CDR2 is YNNKEL (reference sequence). The CDR3 extends over 15 amino acids. Trimming pared 2 bases from V and 9 bases from J, leaving 14 bases between. This chain's CDR3 is CASSQIDSSASPLHF. The DNA of the CDR3 is TGTGCCAGCAGCCAAATAGACAGCTCGGCTTCACCCCTCCACTTT.

The sample holds many counts of this clonotype. The chain combines TRBV15 with TRBJ2-3; D gene uncertain. This CDR3 has 15 amino acids. The V and J ends lost 0 bases and 10 bases respectively, with 17 bases between them. CDR1 and CDR2 from the germline V gene are LNHNV and YYDKDF (reference sequence). This chain's CDR3 is CATSRDRSGWAAQYF. The CDR3 DNA is TGTGCCACCAGCAGAGATCGGTCCGGGTGGGCGGCGCAGTATTTT.

The rearrangement links TRBV4-1 to TRBJ2-3; 9 bases match TRBD2. The J segment lost 1 base and the V segment lost 2 bases, leaving 4 bases of the junction unmatched. Germline V gene lookup returns CDR1 MGHRA and CDR2 YSYEKL. This CDR3 is built from 16 residues. The CDR3 loop reads CASSQTPSGGTDTQYF. DNA of the CDR3: TGCGCCAGCAGCCAAACCCCTAGCGGGGGCACAGATACGCAGTATTTT.

As concerns this clonotype: A much larger clone is a single base away; this may be a read error. The chain carries TRBV2 and TRBJ2-7; perhaps TRBD2 as D (6 bases). Germline values: CDR1 SNHLY, CDR2 FYNNEI. The CDR3 covers 15 residues. The CDR3 sequence is CVSSELGLGSYEQYF. The CDR3 DNA sequence: TGTGTCAGCAGTGAATTGGGACTCGGCTCCTACGAGCAGTACTTC.

The chain carries TRBV5-1 and TRBJ2-7; D tentatively reads TRBD1 or TRBD2 (5 bases each). There are 15 residues in the CDR3. Germline V CDR1 and CDR2: SGHRS, YFSETQ. With 0 bases removed from V and 6 bases from J, the gap between germline ends came to 16 bases. In DNA form, the CDR3 reads TGCGCCAGCAGCTTGGGCCGGGGACCTCCCGTCGAGCAGTACTTC. Its protein is CASSLGRGPPVEQYF.

The chain links TRBV7-2 to TRBJ2-4; D is uncertain. Germline V CDR1 and CDR2: SGHTA, FQGNSA. The CDR3 has 13 amino acids. Trimming removed 8 bases at V and 2 bases at J, with 10 bases between. As DNA, the CDR3 is TGTGCCAGCGGGAAGGGAACCAAAAACATTCAGTACTTC. Protein sequence: CASGKGTKNIQYF.

This clonotype came up a few times. The genes are TRBV30 and TRBJ1-2; D not resolved. The V end was cut by 5 bases, the J end by 1 base, with 17 bases between. The V gene's germline CDR1 is GTSNPN and CDR2 SVGIG (reference sequence). The CDR3 runs to 15 residues. CDR3 loop: CAWSHKGRFNYGYTF. CDR3 coding DNA: TGTGCCTGGTCCCACAAGGGCAGGTTTAACTATGGCTACACCTTC.

This clonotype was counted many times. The V and J genes are TRBV6-1 and TRBJ2-1, with D possibly TRBD2 on 6 matching bases. V was pared by 8 bases and J by 0 bases, with 11 bases between. CDR3 length: 14 residues. Looked up from germline, CDR1 is MNHNS and CDR2 is SASEGT. Here the CDR3 DNA reads TGTGCCAGCGTGGGGGGTTCCTCCTACAATGAGCAGTTCTTC. This encodes CASVGGSSYNEQFF.

This clonotype has only a few counts. The V gene is TRBV12-5, the J gene TRBJ2-7; D remains unclear. With 5 bases removed from V and 0 bases from J, the gap between germline ends came to 17 bases. Germline V gives CDR1 LGHNT, CDR2 FRNRAP. This CDR3 comprises 16 residues. The CDR3: CASGPSVGVSSYEQYF. For the CDR3, the DNA is TGTGCTAGTGGTCCCTCGGTGGGCGTTAGCTCCTACGAGCAGTACTTC.

This clonotype came up many times. The V and J genes are TRBV30 and TRBJ1-4; D perhaps matches TRBD1 (5 bases). With 1 base removed from V and 6 bases from J, the gap between germline ends came to 15 bases. This CDR3 is built from 15 residues. In germline, CDR1 is GTSNPN, CDR2 SVGIG (reference sequence). The CDR3 nucleotides read TGTGCCTGGAGTGCGGCAGGGTCGGGGTATGAAAAACTGTTTTTT. Its translation is CAWSAAGSGYEKLFF.

This clonotype was seen more than once but under ten times. The chain joins TRBV27 to TRBJ2-3; D unclear. This CDR3 comprises 14 residues. Germline CDR1 and CDR2: MNHEY and SMNVEV (reference sequence). With 5 bases removed from V and 4 bases from J, the gap between germline ends came to 13 bases. CDR3 sequence: CASSPSTAPDTQYF. In DNA form, the CDR3 reads TGTGCCAGCAGTCCTTCGACGGCCCCAGATACGCAGTATTTT.

This clonotype was counted between two and nine times. V gene TRBV7-8 combines with J gene TRBJ1-3, with D unclear. V shed 3 bases and J shed 4 bases, with 4 bases lying between them. The length of the CDR3 is 12 residues. CDR1 and CDR2 (germline): SGHVS, FQNEAQ. CDR3 DNA sequence: TGTGCCAGCAGCTTGTTAGGAAACACCATATATTTT. Translation gives CASSLLGNTIYF.

The rearrangement joins TRBV6-1 to TRBJ1-1; TRBD1 might be the D (5 bases). CDR1 MNHNS and CDR2 SASEGT come from the germline V gene. This CDR3 comprises 14 residues. V was pared by 4 bases and J by 1 base, with 10 bases between. The CDR3 protein is CASSGYGTNTEAFF. Written as DNA, the CDR3 is TGTGCCAGCAGTGGATACGGGACGAACACTGAAGCTTTCTTT.

The chain recombines TRBV2 with TRBJ1-2, with TRBD1 matching 7 bases. This CDR3 has 13 amino acids. Losses at the gene ends were 11 bases for V and 8 bases for J; bases not matched to a gene: 14. The germline CDR1 and CDR2 sequences are SNHLY and FYNNEI. The CDR3 reads CASKPEGASGYTF. CDR3 sequence (DNA): TGTGCCTCCAAGCCGGAGGGGGCAAGCGGCTACACCTTC.

The rearrangement joins TRBV6-1 to TRBJ2-4; TRBD1 might be the D (5 bases). Trimming left V 3 bases short and J 7 bases short, with 13 bases between. The CDR3 is 14 residues long. The germline V gene has CDR1 MNHNS and CDR2 SASEGT. The CDR3 sequence: CASSERTLTNIQYF. The CDR3 nucleotides read TGTGCCAGCAGTGAGAGGACATTAACGAACATTCAGTACTTC.